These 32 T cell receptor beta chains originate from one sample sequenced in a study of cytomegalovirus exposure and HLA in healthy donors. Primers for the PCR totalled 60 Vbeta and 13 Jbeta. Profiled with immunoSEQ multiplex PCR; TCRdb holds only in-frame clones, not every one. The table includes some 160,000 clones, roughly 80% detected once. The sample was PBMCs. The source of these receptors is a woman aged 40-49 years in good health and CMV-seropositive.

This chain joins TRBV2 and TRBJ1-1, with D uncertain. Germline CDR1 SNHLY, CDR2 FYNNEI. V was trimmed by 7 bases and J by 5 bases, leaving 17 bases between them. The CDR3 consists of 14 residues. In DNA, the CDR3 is TGTGCCAGCACACGAGGTCGGGGAAGGACTGAAGCTTTCTTT. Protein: CASTRGRGRTEAFF.

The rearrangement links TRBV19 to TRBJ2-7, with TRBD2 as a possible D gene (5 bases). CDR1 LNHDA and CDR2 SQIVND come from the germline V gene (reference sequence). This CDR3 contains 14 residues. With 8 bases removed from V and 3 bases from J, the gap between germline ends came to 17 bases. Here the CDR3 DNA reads TGTGCCAGTTCCGCCACCGCGGCGGGCTACGAGCAGTACTTC. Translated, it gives CASSATAAGYEQYF.

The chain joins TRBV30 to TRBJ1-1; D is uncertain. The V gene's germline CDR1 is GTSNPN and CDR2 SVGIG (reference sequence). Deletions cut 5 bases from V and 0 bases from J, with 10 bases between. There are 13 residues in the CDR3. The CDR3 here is CAWWAGMNTEAFF. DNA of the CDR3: TGTGCCTGGTGGGCCGGAATGAACACTGAAGCTTTCTTT. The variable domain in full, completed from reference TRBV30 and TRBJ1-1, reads SQTIHQWPATLVQPVGSPLSLECTVEGTSNPNLYWYRQAAGRGLQLLFYSVGIGQISSEVPQNLSASRPQDRQFILSSKKLLLSDSGFYLCAWWAGMNTEAFFGQGTRLTVV.

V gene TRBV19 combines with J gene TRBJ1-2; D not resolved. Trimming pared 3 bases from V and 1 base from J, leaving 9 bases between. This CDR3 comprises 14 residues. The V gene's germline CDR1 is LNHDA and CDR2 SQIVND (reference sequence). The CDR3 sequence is CASSISGDNYGYTF. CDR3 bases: TGTGCCAGTAGTATTAGCGGGGATAACTATGGCTACACCTTC. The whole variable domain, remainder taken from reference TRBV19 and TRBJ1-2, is DGGITQSPKYLFRKEGQNVTLSCEQNLNHDAMYWYRQDPGQGLRLIYYSQIVNDFQKGDIAEGYSVSREKKESFPLTVTSAQKNPTAFYLCASSISGDNYGYTFGSGTRLTVV.

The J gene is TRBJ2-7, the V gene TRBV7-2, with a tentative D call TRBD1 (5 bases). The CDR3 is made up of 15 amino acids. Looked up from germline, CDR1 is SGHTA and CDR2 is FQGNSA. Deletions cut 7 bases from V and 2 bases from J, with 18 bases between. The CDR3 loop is CASNSLWGPTYEQYF. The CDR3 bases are TGTGCCAGCAACTCACTTTGGGGCCCAACCTACGAGCAGTACTTC.

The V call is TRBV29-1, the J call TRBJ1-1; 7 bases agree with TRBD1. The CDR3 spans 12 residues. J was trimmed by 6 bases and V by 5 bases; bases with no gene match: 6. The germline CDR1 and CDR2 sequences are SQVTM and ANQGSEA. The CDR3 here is CSVPRQGPEAFF. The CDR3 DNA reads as TGCAGCGTTCCCAGACAGGGCCCTGAAGCTTTCTTT.

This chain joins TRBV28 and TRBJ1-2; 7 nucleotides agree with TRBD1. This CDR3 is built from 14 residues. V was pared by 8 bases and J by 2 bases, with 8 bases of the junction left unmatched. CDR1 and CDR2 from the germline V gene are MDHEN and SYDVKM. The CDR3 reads CASLSPGQNYGYTF. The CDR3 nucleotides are TGTGCCAGCCTTTCACCGGGACAGAACTATGGCTACACCTTC.

The CDR3 reads CASSTYIRETNEKLFF. CDR3 sequence (DNA): TGTGCCAGTAGTACCTATATCAGGGAAACTAATGAAAAACTGTTTTTT. The chain uses TRBV19 and TRBJ1-4, with D perhaps matching TRBD1 (5 bases). Germline CDR1 and CDR2: LNHDA and SQIVND (reference sequence). The CDR3 runs 16 residues. V dropped 4 bases and J dropped 1 base, with 13 bases sitting between them.

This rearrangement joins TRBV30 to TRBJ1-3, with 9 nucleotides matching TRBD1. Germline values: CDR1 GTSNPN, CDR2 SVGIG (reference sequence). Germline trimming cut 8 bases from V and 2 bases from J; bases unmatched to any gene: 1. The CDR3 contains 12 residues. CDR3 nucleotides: TGTGCCGGACAGGGGCCTGGAAACACCATATATTTT. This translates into CAGQGPGNTIYF.

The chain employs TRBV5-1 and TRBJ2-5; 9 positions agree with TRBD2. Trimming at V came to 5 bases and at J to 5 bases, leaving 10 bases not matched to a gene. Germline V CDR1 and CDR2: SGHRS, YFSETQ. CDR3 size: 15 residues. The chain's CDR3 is CASSSTAGGLETQYF. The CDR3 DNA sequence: TGCGCCAGCAGTTCTACCGCGGGGGGGCTCGAGACCCAGTACTTC.

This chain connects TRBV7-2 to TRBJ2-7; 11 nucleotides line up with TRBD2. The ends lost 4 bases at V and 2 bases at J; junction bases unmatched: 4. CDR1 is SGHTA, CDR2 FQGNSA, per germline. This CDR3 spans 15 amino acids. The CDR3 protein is CASSSSGGSPYEQYF. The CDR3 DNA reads TGTGCCAGCAGCTCTAGCGGGGGGTCCCCCTACGAGCAGTACTTC.

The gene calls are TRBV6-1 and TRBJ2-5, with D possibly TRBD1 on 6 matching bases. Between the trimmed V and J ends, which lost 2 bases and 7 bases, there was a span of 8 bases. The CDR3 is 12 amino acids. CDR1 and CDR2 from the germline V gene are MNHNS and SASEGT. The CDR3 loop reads CASSETGRTQYF. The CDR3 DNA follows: TGTGCCAGCAGTGAAACAGGGAGGACCCAGTACTTC.

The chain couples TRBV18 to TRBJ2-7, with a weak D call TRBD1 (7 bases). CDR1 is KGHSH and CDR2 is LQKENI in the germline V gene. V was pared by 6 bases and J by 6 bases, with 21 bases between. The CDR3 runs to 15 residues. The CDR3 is CASSPRQGGYAEQYF. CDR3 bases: TGTGCCAGCTCGCCCCGACAGGGAGGTTATGCCGAGCAGTACTTC. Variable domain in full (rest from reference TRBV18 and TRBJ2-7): NAGVMQNPRHLVRRRGQEARLRCSPMKGHSHVYWYRQLPEEGLKFMVYLQKENIIDESGMPKERFSAEFPKEGPSILRIQQVVRGDSAAYFCASSPRQGGYAEQYFGPGTRLTVT.

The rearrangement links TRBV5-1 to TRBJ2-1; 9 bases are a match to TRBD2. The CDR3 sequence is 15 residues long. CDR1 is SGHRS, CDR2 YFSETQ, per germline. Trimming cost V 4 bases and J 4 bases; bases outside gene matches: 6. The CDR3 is CASSAGTSRYNEQFF. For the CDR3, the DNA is TGCGCCAGCAGCGCCGGGACTAGCCGATACAATGAGCAGTTCTTC.

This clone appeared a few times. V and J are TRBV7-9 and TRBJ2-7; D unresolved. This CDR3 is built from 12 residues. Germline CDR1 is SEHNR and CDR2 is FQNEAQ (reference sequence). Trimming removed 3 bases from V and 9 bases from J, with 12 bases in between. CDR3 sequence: CASSLAGSGQYF. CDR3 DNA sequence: TGTGCCAGCAGCTTGGCAGGCTCCGGGCAGTACTTC.

CDR3 nucleotides: TGTGCCAGCAGTTCCCCTGGGACTAGCGGGAGGTGGGAGCTGTTTTTT. Protein sequence: CASSSPGTSGRWELFF. V usage is TRBV27 and J usage is TRBJ2-2; 15 positions match TRBD2. The CDR3 has 16 amino acids. Trimming removed 4 bases from V and 9 bases from J; junction bases left unmatched: 6. The V gene's germline CDR1 is MNHEY and CDR2 SMNVEV (reference sequence).

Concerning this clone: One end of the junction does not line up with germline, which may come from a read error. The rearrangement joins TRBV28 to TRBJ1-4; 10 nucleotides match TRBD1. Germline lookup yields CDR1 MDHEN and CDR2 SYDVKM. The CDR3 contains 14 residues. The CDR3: CASSQATGGERGIF. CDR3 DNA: TGTGCCAGCAGTCAAGCGACAGGGGGCGAAAGGGGTATTTTT.

The CDR3 loop reads CASSPAGGEQYF. In DNA, the CDR3 is TGTGCCAGCAGTCCCGCGGGCGGCGAGCAGTACTTC. The J gene is TRBJ2-7, the V gene TRBV6-6; TRBD2 might be the D (5 bases). V dropped 5 bases and J dropped 6 bases, with 11 bases sitting between them. CDR3 length: 12 amino acids. Germline V gene data show CDR1 as MNHNY and CDR2 as SVGAGI (reference sequence).

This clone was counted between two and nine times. The CDR3 nucleotides are TGTGCCAGCAGCCCGGTGTGGGGACAGAGCTCTGGAAACACCATATATTTT. It encodes CASSPVWGQSSGNTIYF. V gene TRBV7-2 combines with J gene TRBJ1-3; 7 bases map to TRBD1. The CDR3 has 17 residues. CDR1 and CDR2 from the germline V gene are SGHTA and FQGNSA. Germline trimming cut 5 bases from V and 0 bases from J; bases unmatched to any gene: 10.

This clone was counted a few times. DNA for the CDR3: TGTGCCAGCAGCCAAGGGCGGGGTTATCCCTACGAGCAGTACTTC. Its translation is CASSQGRGYPYEQYF. The chain employs TRBV14 and TRBJ2-7, with D perhaps matching TRBD2 (6 bases). In germline, CDR1 is SGHDN, CDR2 FVKESK. The CDR3 has 15 amino acids. V lost 1 base and J lost 2, with 12 bases in between.

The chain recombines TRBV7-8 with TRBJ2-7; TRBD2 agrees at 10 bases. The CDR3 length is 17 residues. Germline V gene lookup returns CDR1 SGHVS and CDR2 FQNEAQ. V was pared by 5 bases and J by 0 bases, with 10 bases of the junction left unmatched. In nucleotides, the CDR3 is TGTGCCAGCAGCCCCGGGACTAGCGTAACGAGCTCCTACGAGCAGTACTTC. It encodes CASSPGTSVTSSYEQYF.

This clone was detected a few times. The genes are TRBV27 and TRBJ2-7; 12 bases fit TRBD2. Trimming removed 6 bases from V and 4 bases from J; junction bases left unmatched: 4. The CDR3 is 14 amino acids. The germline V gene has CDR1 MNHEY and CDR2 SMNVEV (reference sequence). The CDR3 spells CASSTTSGSYEQYF. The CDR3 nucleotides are TGTGCCAGCAGCACGACTAGCGGGAGTTACGAGCAGTACTTC.

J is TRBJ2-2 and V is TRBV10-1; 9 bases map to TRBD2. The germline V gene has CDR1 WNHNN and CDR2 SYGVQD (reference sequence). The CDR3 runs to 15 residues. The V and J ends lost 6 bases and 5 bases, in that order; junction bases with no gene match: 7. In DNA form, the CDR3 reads TGCGCCAGCAGCGGACTAGCGAGGGGAACCGGGGAGCTGTTTTTT. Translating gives CASSGLARGTGELFF.

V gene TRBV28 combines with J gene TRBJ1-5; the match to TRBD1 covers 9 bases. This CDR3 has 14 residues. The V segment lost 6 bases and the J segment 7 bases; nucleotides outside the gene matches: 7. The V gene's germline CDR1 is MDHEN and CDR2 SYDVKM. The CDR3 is CASSLQGAGQPQHF. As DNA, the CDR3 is TGTGCCAGCAGCCTACAGGGGGCTGGGCAGCCCCAGCATTTT.

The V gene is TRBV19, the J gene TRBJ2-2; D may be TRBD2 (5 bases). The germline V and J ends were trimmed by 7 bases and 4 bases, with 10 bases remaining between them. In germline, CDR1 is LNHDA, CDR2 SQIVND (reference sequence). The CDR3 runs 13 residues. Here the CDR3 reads CASTRTPTGELFF. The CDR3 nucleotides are TGTGCCAGTACCCGGACTCCCACCGGGGAGCTGTTTTTT. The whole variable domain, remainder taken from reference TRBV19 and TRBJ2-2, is DGGITQSPKYLFRKEGQNVTLSCEQNLNHDAMYWYRQDPGQGLRLIYYSQIVNDFQKGDIAEGYSVSREKKESFPLTVTSAQKNPTAFYLCASTRTPTGELFFGEGSRLTVL.

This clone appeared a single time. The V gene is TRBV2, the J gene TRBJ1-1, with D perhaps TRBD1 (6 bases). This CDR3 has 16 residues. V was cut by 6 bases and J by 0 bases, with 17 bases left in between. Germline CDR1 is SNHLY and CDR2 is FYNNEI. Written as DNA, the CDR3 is TGTGCCAGCAGGGGAGGGGGGGGATACATGAACACTGAAGCTTTCTTT. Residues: CASRGGGGYMNTEAFF.

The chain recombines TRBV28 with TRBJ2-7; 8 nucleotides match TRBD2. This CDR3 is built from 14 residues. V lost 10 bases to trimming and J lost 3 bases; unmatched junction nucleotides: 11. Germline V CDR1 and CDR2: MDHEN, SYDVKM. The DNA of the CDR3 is TGTGCCACGATTGGCGCGGGGGGCCACTACGAGCAGTACTTC. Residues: CATIGAGGHYEQYF. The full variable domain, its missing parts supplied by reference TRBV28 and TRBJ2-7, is DVKVTQSSRYLVKRTGEKVFLECVQDMDHENMFWYRQDPGLGLRLIYFSYDVKMKEKGDIPEGYSVSREKKERFSLILESASTNQTSMYLCATIGAGGHYEQYFGPGTRLTVT.

In nucleotides, the CDR3 is TGTGCCAGCAGCCGGGCCTCCCTAGGGGAACAGCCCCAGCATTTT. Amino acids: CASSRASLGEQPQHF. V gene TRBV7-3 combines with J gene TRBJ1-5; D is possibly TRBD1 (5 bases). There are 15 residues in the CDR3. Germline values: CDR1 SGHTA, CDR2 FQGTGA. V was shortened by 5 bases and J by 7 bases, with 18 bases between the two germline ends.

The CDR3 DNA sequence: TGTGCCAGCAGTTCGACAGGGGCGTTAGGCTATGGCTACACCTTC. Its protein product is CASSSTGALGYGYTF. The V and J genes are TRBV27 and TRBJ1-2; 8 bases match TRBD1. Germline V gene data show CDR1 as MNHEY and CDR2 as SMNVEV (reference sequence). The V and J ends lost 4 bases and 4 bases, in that order; junction bases with no gene match: 8. The CDR3 runs 15 residues.

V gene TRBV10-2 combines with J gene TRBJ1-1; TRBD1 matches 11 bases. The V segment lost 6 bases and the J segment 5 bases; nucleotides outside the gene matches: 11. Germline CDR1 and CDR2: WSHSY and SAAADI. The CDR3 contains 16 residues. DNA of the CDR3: TGCGCCAGCAGACAAGGACAGGGGGCCCTACTTACTGAAGCTTTCTTT. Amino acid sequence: CASRQGQGALLTEAFF.

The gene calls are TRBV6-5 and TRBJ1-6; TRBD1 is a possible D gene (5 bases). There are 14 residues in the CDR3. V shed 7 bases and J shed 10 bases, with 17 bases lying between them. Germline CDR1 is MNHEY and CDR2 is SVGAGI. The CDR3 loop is CASTSSRGRSPLHF. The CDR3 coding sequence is TGTGCCAGCACTTCCTCCCGGGGGAGATCACCCCTCCACTTT.

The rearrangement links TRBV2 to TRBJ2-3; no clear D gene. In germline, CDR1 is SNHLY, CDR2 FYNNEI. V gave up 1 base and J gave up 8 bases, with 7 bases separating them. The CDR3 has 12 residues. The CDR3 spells CASSEGLVTQYF. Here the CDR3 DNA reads TGTGCCAGCAGTGAAGGGTTAGTTACGCAGTATTTT.